This is a list of T cell receptor beta chains from one sample in a study of blood T cell repertoires in COVID-19. TCRdb's table, derived via immunoSEQ multiplex PCR, lists solely in-frame clones and lacks some. This sample has roughly 240,000 clones; about 80% occur once, and the top ten carry 1.5% to 2%. Sequenced input: peripheral blood. Receptors were obtained from a woman older than 75 with acute or convalescent COVID-19. Both conserved end residues are part of each CDR3. The D gene is left open where the match is weak. Only some rows state a clone size, as once, few, many or a class for expanded clones.

d_gene	v_gene	j_gene	abundance	CDR3aa	CDR3nt
TRBD1	TRBV15	TRBJ1-1	few	CATSRQGKGRTEAFF	TGTGCCACCAGCCGACAGGGAAAAGGAAGGACTGAAGCTTTCTTT
NA	TRBV19	TRBJ1-2	NA	CASSRDGRGYTF	TGTGCCAGTTCGCGGGATGGGAGGGGCTACACCTTC
TRBD1	TRBV4-1	TRBJ1-2	NA	CASSPGGQGSFYGYTF	TGCGCCAGCAGCCCGGGGGGACAGGGGAGCTTCTATGGCTACACCTTC
NA	TRBV5-1	TRBJ2-7	NA	CASSALRGTAEQYF	TGCGCCAGCAGCGCCCTACGGGGAACGGCCGAGCAGTACTTC
NA	TRBV6-6	TRBJ1-2	NA	CASSYSTGEGGYTF	TGTGCCAGCAGTTACTCGACGGGCGAGGGTGGCTACACCTTC
NA	TRBV3-1/TRBV3-2	TRBJ1-1	once	CASQSGAREAFF	TGTGCCAGCCAATCTGGGGCCCGTGAAGCTTTCTTT
NA	TRBV7-9	TRBJ2-1	NA	CASSPPGSHEQFF	TGTGCCAGCAGCCCTCCCGGGAGCCATGAGCAGTTCTTC
NA	TRBV18	TRBJ2-5	NA	CASSPLRRAGSQETQYF	TGTGCCAGCTCACCCCTTCGGCGGGCAGGCTCCCAAGAGACCCAGTACTTC
NA	TRBV7-9	TRBJ2-7	NA	CASSLVTASSYEQYF	TGTGCCAGCAGCTTAGTTACGGCTAGCTCCTACGAGCAGTACTTC
NA	TRBV3-1/TRBV3-2	TRBJ1-1	NA	CASSPLIDTEAFF	TGTGCCAGCAGCCCCCTAATCGACACTGAAGCTTTCTTT
NA	TRBV7-3	TRBJ1-1	NA	CASSWHPPGTVNTEAFF	TGTGCCAGCAGCTGGCACCCCCCCGGGACTGTGAACACTGAAGCTTTCTTT
TRBD1	TRBV27	TRBJ2-7	NA	CASSSSTWTGAYEQYF	TGTGCCAGCAGTTCCTCAACATGGACAGGGGCCTACGAGCAGTACTTC
TRBD1	TRBV10-3	TRBJ1-5	NA	CAISESAGGLTQHF	TGTGCCATCAGTGAGTCGGCAGGGGGATTGACCCAGCATTTT
NA	TRBV7-6	TRBJ1-1	NA	CASSLVGFTEAFF	TGTGCCAGCAGCTTAGTGGGCTTCACTGAAGCTTTCTTT
NA	TRBV6-5	TRBJ1-4	NA	CASSSTVTNEKLFF	TGTGCCAGCAGTTCGACAGTTACTAATGAAAAACTGTTTTTT
TRBD1	TRBV5-5	TRBJ2-5	NA	CASSSRTGVETQYF	TGTGCCAGCAGCTCAAGGACAGGGGTGGAGACCCAGTACTTC
TRBD1	TRBV6-5	TRBJ1-1	once	CASRQGWGDGTEAFF	TGTGCCAGCAGACAGGGGTGGGGCGATGGGACTGAAGCTTTCTTT
TRBD1	TRBV7-9	TRBJ2-1	once	CASSLTGGNEQFF	TGTGCCAGCAGCTTAACAGGGGGCAATGAGCAGTTCTTC
NA	TRBV29-1	TRBJ2-1	NA	CSGKQGTITEQFF	TGCAGCGGGAAACAGGGTACAATCACTGAGCAGTTCTTC
NA	TRBV5-6	TRBJ1-2	NA	CASSLERDSGYTF	TGTGCCAGCAGCCTCGAACGGGATAGTGGCTACACCTTC
NA	TRBV7-3	TRBJ1-2	few	CASSLLGQSYGYTF	TGTGCCAGCAGCCTACTTGGACAAAGCTATGGCTACACCTTC
TRBD1	TRBV27	TRBJ2-1	NA	CASSPLARDRHNEQFF	TGTGCCAGCAGTCCCCTCGCCCGGGACAGACACAATGAGCAGTTCTTC
NA	TRBV10-3	TRBJ2-7	once	CAISESGGGGSYEQYF	TGTGCCATCAGTGAGTCAGGAGGAGGAGGGTCCTACGAGCAGTACTTC
NA	TRBV2	TRBJ1-2	NA	CASFRGEGFGYTF	TGTGCCAGCTTCAGGGGAGAAGGGTTTGGCTACACCTTC
TRBD2	TRBV5-5	TRBJ2-7	NA	CASRPAGGSYEQYF	TGTGCCAGCAGACCGGCGGGGGGCTCCTACGAGCAGTACTTC
NA	TRBV5-4	TRBJ2-7	NA	CASSLDPTYEQYF	TGTGCCAGCAGCTTGGACCCTACCTACGAGCAGTACTTC
TRBD2	TRBV7-8	TRBJ2-5	once	CASSARTSGGPSRETQYF	TGTGCCAGCAGCGCCAGGACTAGCGGGGGCCCTTCGAGAGAGACCCAGTACTTC
NA	TRBV6-5	TRBJ2-5	once	CASKIFRDYQETQYF	TGTGCCAGCAAAATATTCCGGGACTACCAAGAGACCCAGTACTTC
NA	TRBV5-1	TRBJ2-1	NA	CASTGTPPYNEQFF	TGCGCCAGTACCGGGACTCCCCCGTACAATGAGCAGTTCTTC
NA	TRBV30	TRBJ1-4	few	CAWRTRSEKLFF	TGTGCCTGGAGGACGAGGAGTGAAAAACTGTTTTTT
TRBD2	TRBV6-2/TRBV6-3	TRBJ2-2	NA	CASSYATSGHTGTGELFF	TGTGCCAGCAGTTACGCGACTAGCGGGCATACCGGGACCGGGGAGCTGTTTTTT
NA	TRBV12-5	TRBJ2-3	NA	CASGPQDTQYF	TGTGCTAGTGGGCCACAAGATACGCAGTATTTT
NA	TRBV7-2	TRBJ1-4	NA	CASSLAFQGAEKLFF	TGTGCCAGCAGCTTAGCGTTTCAGGGTGCTGAAAAACTGTTTTTT
TRBD1	TRBV7-6	TRBJ2-7	NA	CASSLGIQGAPSTGQYF	TGTGCCAGCAGCTTAGGGATACAGGGGGCCCCCTCTACTGGGCAGTACTTC
TRBD1	TRBV7-2	TRBJ1-4	NA	CASSPQTGFNEKLFF	TGTGCCAGCAGCCCACAGACAGGGTTCAATGAAAAACTGTTTTTT
TRBD1	TRBV11-1	TRBJ1-6	NA	CASSLETGVNSPLHF	TGTGCCAGCAGCTTAGAGACAGGGGTTAATTCACCCCTCCACTTT
TRBD1	TRBV14	TRBJ1-1	NA	CASSQARGRMTEAFF	TGTGCCAGCAGCCAAGCCAGGGGGCGGATGACTGAAGCTTTCTTT
TRBD1	TRBV7-2	TRBJ2-7	once	CASSWGQEREQYF	TGTGCCAGCAGCTGGGGACAGGAAAGGGAGCAGTACTTC
TRBD2	TRBV9	TRBJ2-3	NA	CASGSRSGGDTQYF	TGTGCCAGCGGTTCTAGGTCGGGAGGAGATACGCAGTATTTT
NA	TRBV28	TRBJ1-1	NA	CASSNDRTRAFF	TGTGCCAGCAGCAACGACAGGACCAGAGCTTTCTTT
NA	TRBV5-5	TRBJ2-3	once	CASSLVTSDTQYF	TGTGCCAGCAGCTTGGTTACTTCTGATACGCAGTATTTT
NA	TRBV5-1	TRBJ2-1	NA	CASSGGRSSYNEQFF	TGCGCCAGCAGCGGGGGGAGAAGCTCCTACAATGAGCAGTTCTTC